Listed here is a single TCR beta chain. The data originate from a study of blood T cell repertoires in COVID-19. Study-wide context: Specimens from acute and convalescent COVID-19 originated in the United States, Italy and Spain. The analysed material was cDNA or gDNA that came from T cells, B-cell-depleted T cells, or PBMCs.

Authors' analysis steps: Amplification with reference gene primers provided the estimates of nucleated cell counts. Using immunoSEQ multiplex PCR, the repertoire was profiled, and TCRdb retains in-frame clones only, with some absent. That table furnishes V, J and clone size, whereas the DNA furnished D and trimming. The sample has 100,000 to 150,000 clones; over 65% are singletons. The V gene's germline CDR1 is KGHSH and CDR2 LQKENI. The CDR3 runs 11 residues. The ends were cut back, 6 bases at V and 5 bases at J, with 7 bases in the middle. V usage is TRBV18 and J usage is TRBJ1-1; possibly TRBD1 for D (6 bases). The receptor comes from a man between 60 and 70 years old with acute or convalescent COVID-19. The sample taken for sequencing was peripheral blood. DNA of the CDR3: TGTGCCAGCTCCCAGGGGACTGAAGCTTTCTTT. This translates into CASSQGTEAFF.